The 6 T cell receptor beta chains presented below share a single source sample, sequenced in a study of CD8 T cells in Susac syndrome. Random hexamers were used to reverse transcribe about 0.45 to 1 ug of RNA. TCRdb re-derived calls from the immunoSEQ multiplex PCR reads in MiXCR, one entry per CDR3 protein. This repertoire shows 84,000 or so distinct CDR3 sequences, 94% found once; its top ten account for approximately 0.94%. Sequenced input: CD8+ T cells from PBMCs. These receptors were taken from a human donor with Susac syndrome.

The genes are TRBV4-2 and TRBJ2-1; the D call may be TRBD1 or TRBD2 (5 bases each). V was pared by 0 bases and J by 9 bases, with 15 bases between. The length of the CDR3 is 15 residues. Germline CDR1 and CDR2: LGHNA and YNFKEQ. The CDR3 DNA sequence: TGTGCCAGCAGCCAAGAACGATCCCCCGGGGCTGAGCAGTTCTTC. It specifies CASSQERSPGAEQFF.

The table lists this clonotype with a count of one. The rearrangement joins TRBV4-2 to TRBJ2-3; D could derive from TRBD1 or TRBD2 (5 bases each). The V gene's germline CDR1 is LGHNA and CDR2 YNFKEQ. The V end lost 4 bases, the J end lost 6 bases, and 23 bases lay between the germline ends. The CDR3 length is 17 residues. In DNA form, the CDR3 reads TGTGCCAGCAGCCCCGTCGGGGCAGTGCCCCTTGAGGATACGCAGTATTTT. Residues: CASSPVGAVPLEDTQYF.

This chain connects TRBV2 to TRBJ1-2; maybe TRBD1 (6 bases). Germline assignment: CDR1 SNHLY and CDR2 FYNNEI. The CDR3 has 13 amino acids. Between the trimmed V and J ends, which lost 5 bases and 11 bases, there was a span of 18 bases. This chain's CDR3 is CASSPSGVERYTF. In nucleotides, the CDR3 is TGTGCCAGCAGTCCATCAGGGGTTGAAAGATACACCTTC.

Here the CDR3 DNA reads TGTGCCAGCAGTTTATTAGGAGCATTAAGTAGCACAGATACGCAGTATTTT. It specifies CASSLLGALSSTDTQYF. The J gene is TRBJ2-3, the V gene TRBV27, with no clear D. V dropped 1 base and J dropped 0 bases, with 14 bases sitting between them. The CDR3 covers 17 residues. Germline V CDR1 and CDR2: MNHEY, SMNVEV (reference sequence).

This chain uses TRBV6-1 with TRBJ1-1, with a weak D call TRBD1 (6 bases). V shed 3 bases and J shed 5 bases, with 7 bases lying between them. Germline V gives CDR1 MNHNS, CDR2 SASEGT. CDR3 length: 12 residues. The CDR3 DNA reads TGTGCCAGCAGTGACGGGACAACTGAAGCTTTCTTT. Translating gives CASSDGTTEAFF.

This chain uses TRBV7-9 with TRBJ1-5; TRBD1 aligns across 7 bases. Per germline, CDR1 SEHNR and CDR2 FQNEAQ (reference sequence). This CDR3 is 16 amino acids long. V lost 4 bases, J lost 0 bases, and 6 bases stayed unmatched. In DNA, the CDR3 is TGTGCCAGCAGCTGGACAGGTGATTATAGCAATCAGCCCCAGCATTTT. Translated, it gives CASSWTGDYSNQPQHF.